This TCR beta chain came from a study of PD-1 blockade in mismatch repair-deficient tumors. At the level of the study: Enrolled about 2012-2017, patients had progressing, pretreated mismatch repair-deficient cancers of about a dozen types.

Study observations and caveats: Rapid post-treatment expansion, then contraction, generally preceding radiologic response, marked tumor-resident clones.

Sequencing used immunoSEQ multiplex PCR; TCRdb keeps in-frame clones, though not all of them. The data show 40,000 to 60,000 clones, with approximately 80% seen just once and 3% to 3.5% held by the top ten. With regard to this clone: As yet, its antigen is unknown.

V was pared by 3 bases and J by 8 bases, with 20 bases between. This CDR3 region has 15 residues. Germline V gene sequence: CDR1 GTSNPN, CDR2 SVGIG (reference sequence). The TCR-sequenced patients were three responders to pembrolizumab. Sequenced material: peripheral blood, taken 4 weeks after starting pembrolizumab. V is TRBV30 and J is TRBJ2-1; no clear D. The receptor comes from an adult with mismatch repair-deficient cancer. The CDR3 is CAWRPRIPPGDEQFF. In nucleotides, the CDR3 is TGTGCCTGGAGGCCCCGGATCCCTCCTGGGGATGAGCAGTTCTTC.